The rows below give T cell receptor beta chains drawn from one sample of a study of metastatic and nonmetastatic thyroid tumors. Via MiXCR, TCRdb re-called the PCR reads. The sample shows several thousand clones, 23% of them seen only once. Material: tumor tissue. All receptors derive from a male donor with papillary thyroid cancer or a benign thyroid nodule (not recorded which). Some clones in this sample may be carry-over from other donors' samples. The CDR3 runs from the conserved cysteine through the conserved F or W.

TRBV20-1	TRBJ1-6	CSAQDGNSPLHF
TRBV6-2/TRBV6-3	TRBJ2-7	CASSYGQDYYEQYF
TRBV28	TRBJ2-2	CASSPSSASGELFF
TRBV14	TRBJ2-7	CALAGGASYEQYF
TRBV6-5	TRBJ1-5	CASSYSAGNQPQHF
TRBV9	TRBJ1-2	CASSGTGKAYGYTF
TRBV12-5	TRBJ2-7	CASGRTVYEQYF
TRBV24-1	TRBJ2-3	CATSDAVAGQENTDTQYF
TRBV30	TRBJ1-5	CAWSDKGLHNQPQHF
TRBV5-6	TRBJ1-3	CASSWGTASGNTIYF
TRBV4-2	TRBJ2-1	CASSRDSRTSYNEQFF
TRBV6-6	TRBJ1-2	CASSYLLTGADYGYTF
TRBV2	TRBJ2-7	CASSDRGHEQYF
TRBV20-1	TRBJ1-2	CSARDGRNYGYTF
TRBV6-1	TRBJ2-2	CASSGERNTGELFF
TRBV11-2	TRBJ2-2	CASSLILAGLNTGELFF
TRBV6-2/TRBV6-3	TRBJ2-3	CASSSASGSTDTQYF
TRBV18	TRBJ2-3	CASSPKAGVTDTQYF
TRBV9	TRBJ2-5	CASSVGVQKETQYF
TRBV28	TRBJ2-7	CASSPAYEQYF
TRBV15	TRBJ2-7	CATSRDPLREQYF
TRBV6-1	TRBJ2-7	CASSMGGEQYF